Listed below are T cell receptor beta chains from one sample, sequenced in a study of blood T cell repertoires in COVID-19. Profiling relied on immunoSEQ multiplex PCR, and the TCRdb table lists in-frame clones only, not all of them. The data contain around 180,000 clones, 89% of them singletons. Material: PBMCs or T cells enriched from blood (not recorded which). The receptors originated from a woman aged 40 to 50 with acute COVID-19. The CDR3 runs from the conserved cysteine through the conserved F or W. The D gene is left open where the match is weak. The size field is filled for only some rows; it gives once, few, many or a size class.

d_gene: TRBD1
abundance: many
v_gene: TRBV10-1
j_gene: TRBJ2-7
len: 15
CDR3aa: CATSGGTRPNSVQYF
CDR3nt: TGCGCCACCTCAGGGGGAACCCGACCCAATTCGGTGCAGTACTTC

d_gene: NA
abundance: NA
v_gene: TRBV28
j_gene: TRBJ2-7
len: 13
CDR3aa: CASSSDISYEQYF
CDR3nt: TGTGCCAGCAGTTCGGACATCTCCTACGAGCAGTACTTC

d_gene: NA
abundance: NA
v_gene: TRBV2
j_gene: TRBJ1-1
len: 17
CDR3aa: CASRVLGEGAMNTEAFF
CDR3nt: TGTGCCAGCAGGGTCCTCGGGGAGGGAGCCATGAACACTGAAGCTTTCTTT

d_gene: NA
abundance: NA
v_gene: TRBV11-2
j_gene: TRBJ2-1
len: 18
CDR3aa: CASSLDFWTKSSYNEQFF
CDR3nt: TGTGCCAGCAGCTTAGATTTTTGGACTAAAAGCTCCTACAATGAGCAGTTCTTC

d_gene: TRBD2
abundance: NA
v_gene: TRBV19
j_gene: TRBJ2-7
len: 14
CDR3aa: CASSMGLAGDEQYF
CDR3nt: TGTGCCAGTAGTATGGGACTAGCGGGAGACGAGCAGTACTTC

d_gene: TRBD2
abundance: NA
v_gene: TRBV6-5
j_gene: TRBJ2-3
len: 15
CDR3aa: CASSTGTRMADTQYF
CDR3nt: TGTGCCAGCAGTACCGGGACTAGAATGGCAGATACGCAGTATTTT

d_gene: NA
abundance: NA
v_gene: TRBV21-1
j_gene: TRBJ1-5
len: 14
CDR3aa: CASSKEGYGQPQHF
CDR3nt: TGTGCCAGCAGCAAAGAGGGGTACGGCCAGCCCCAGCATTTT

d_gene: TRBD2
abundance: NA
v_gene: TRBV5-1
j_gene: TRBJ2-1
len: 14
CDR3aa: CASSPPSGTHEQFF
CDR3nt: TGCGCCAGCAGCCCACCTAGCGGGACCCATGAGCAGTTCTTC

d_gene: TRBD2
abundance: NA
v_gene: TRBV14
j_gene: TRBJ2-5
len: 16
CDR3aa: CASSQERLAGQETQYF
CDR3nt: TGTGCCAGCAGCCAAGAAAGACTAGCGGGACAGGAGACCCAGTACTTC

d_gene: TRBD2
abundance: NA
v_gene: TRBV9
j_gene: TRBJ2-1
len: 16
CDR3aa: CASSPRLAGTYNEQFF
CDR3nt: TGTGCCAGCAGCCCCCGGCTAGCGGGAACCTACAATGAGCAGTTCTTC

d_gene: NA
abundance: NA
v_gene: TRBV2
j_gene: TRBJ2-7
len: 15
CDR3aa: CASSAWGTFSYEQYF
CDR3nt: TGTGCCAGCAGTGCTTGGGGGACTTTCTCCTACGAGCAGTACTTC

d_gene: TRBD1
abundance: NA
v_gene: TRBV7-9
j_gene: TRBJ1-5
len: 13
CDR3aa: CASSWTGNQPQHF
CDR3nt: TGTGCCAGCAGCTGGACAGGGAATCAGCCCCAGCATTTT

d_gene: NA
abundance: NA
v_gene: TRBV2
j_gene: TRBJ1-3
len: 16
CDR3aa: CASSVYGRGSGNTIYF
CDR3nt: TGTGCCAGCAGCGTTTATGGCAGGGGTTCTGGAAACACCATATATTTT

d_gene: TRBD2
abundance: NA
v_gene: TRBV20-1
j_gene: TRBJ2-5
len: 14
CDR3aa: CSASRLAGGETQYF
CDR3nt: TGCAGTGCTAGTAGACTAGCGGGCGGAGAGACCCAGTACTTC

d_gene: TRBD1
abundance: NA
v_gene: TRBV12-5
j_gene: TRBJ2-2
len: 19
CDR3aa: CASGLDWRDRGKFTGELFF
CDR3nt: TGTGCTAGTGGTTTGGACTGGAGGGACAGGGGGAAATTTACCGGGGAGCTGTTTTTT

d_gene: TRBD1
abundance: NA
v_gene: TRBV2
j_gene: TRBJ1-2
len: 15
CDR3aa: CASSGIQGGPRGYTF
CDR3nt: TGTGCCAGCAGTGGAATACAGGGGGGTCCGCGGGGCTACACCTTC

d_gene: NA
abundance: NA
v_gene: TRBV29-1
j_gene: TRBJ2-1
len: 11
CDR3aa: CSVQRQNEQFF
CDR3nt: TGCAGTGTGCAGAGGCAAAATGAGCAGTTCTTC

d_gene: TRBD2
abundance: NA
v_gene: TRBV4-3
j_gene: TRBJ2-5
len: 17
CDR3aa: CASSQDPAGGPRETQYF
CDR3nt: TGCGCCAGCAGCCAAGACCCAGCGGGAGGGCCGAGGGAGACCCAGTACTTC

d_gene: TRBD1
abundance: NA
v_gene: TRBV19
j_gene: TRBJ1-5
len: 15
CDR3aa: CASTLGQGANQPQHF
CDR3nt: TGTGCCAGTACCCTGGGGCAGGGGGCTAATCAGCCCCAGCATTTT

d_gene: NA
abundance: once
v_gene: TRBV6-5
j_gene: TRBJ1-2
len: 15
CDR3aa: CASRDFSTETDGYTF
CDR3nt: TGTGCCAGCAGAGATTTTTCTACCGAAACCGATGGCTACACCTTC

d_gene: TRBD1
abundance: NA
v_gene: TRBV29-1
j_gene: TRBJ2-3
len: 14
CDR3aa: CSVEDRRNTDTQYF
CDR3nt: TGCAGCGTAGAGGACAGGAGAAACACAGATACGCAGTATTTT

d_gene: TRBD2
abundance: NA
v_gene: TRBV27
j_gene: TRBJ2-1
len: 16
CDR3aa: CASSFRWTSGYNEQFF
CDR3nt: TGTGCCAGCAGTTTTCGGTGGACTAGCGGCTACAATGAGCAGTTCTTC

d_gene: NA
abundance: NA
v_gene: TRBV14
j_gene: TRBJ1-2
len: 13
CDR3aa: CASSDRFNYGYTF
CDR3nt: TGTGCCAGCAGCGACAGGTTTAACTATGGCTACACCTTC

d_gene: NA
abundance: NA
v_gene: TRBV12-5
j_gene: TRBJ1-2
len: 15
CDR3aa: CASGSPYQGSYGYTF
CDR3nt: TGTGCTAGTGGTTCCCCTTATCAGGGCAGCTATGGCTACACCTTC

d_gene: TRBD1
abundance: NA
v_gene: TRBV5-1
j_gene: TRBJ1-3
len: 17
CDR3aa: CASSWGQGRPSGNTIYF
CDR3nt: TGCGCCAGCAGCTGGGGACAGGGCCGTCCTTCTGGAAACACCATATATTTT

d_gene: NA
abundance: NA
v_gene: TRBV5-1
j_gene: TRBJ1-1
len: 14
CDR3aa: CASSPLGQNTEAFF
CDR3nt: TGCGCCAGCAGCCCCTTGGGGCAGAACACTGAAGCTTTCTTT